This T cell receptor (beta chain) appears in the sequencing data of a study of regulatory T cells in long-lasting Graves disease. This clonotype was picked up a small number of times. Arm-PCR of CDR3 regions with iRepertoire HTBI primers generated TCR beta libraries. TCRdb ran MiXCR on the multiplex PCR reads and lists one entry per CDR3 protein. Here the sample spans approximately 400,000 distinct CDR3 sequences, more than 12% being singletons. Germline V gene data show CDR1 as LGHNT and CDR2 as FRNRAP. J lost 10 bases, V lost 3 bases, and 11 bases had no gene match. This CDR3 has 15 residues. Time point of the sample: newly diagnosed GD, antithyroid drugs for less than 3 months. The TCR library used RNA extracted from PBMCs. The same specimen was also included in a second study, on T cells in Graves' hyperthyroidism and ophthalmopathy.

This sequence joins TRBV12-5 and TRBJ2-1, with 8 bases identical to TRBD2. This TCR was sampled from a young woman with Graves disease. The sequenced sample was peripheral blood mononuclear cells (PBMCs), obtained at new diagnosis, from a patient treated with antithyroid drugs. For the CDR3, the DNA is TGTGCTAGTGGTTTTGAACTAGCGGCGACGGGGGAGCAGTTCTTC. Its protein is CASGFELAATGEQFF.